This TCR beta chain was identified during a study of blood T cell repertoires in COVID-19. Measured with immunoSEQ multiplex PCR; TCRdb has only the in-frame clones, and not every one. The sample has a few hundred thousand clones, 87% seen once; the top ten hold 10%. The CDR3 has 13 residues. Germline trimming cut 7 bases from V and 3 bases from J; bases unmatched to any gene: 3. Germline V gene data show CDR1 as WNHNN and CDR2 as SYGVQD (reference sequence). The specimen was PBMCs or T cells enriched from blood (not recorded which). The chain has TRBV10-1 and TRBJ2-7, with 10 bases fitting TRBD2. The receptor's source is a man aged 18 to 29 with acute COVID-19. The CDR3 sequence is CASIGTSVYEQYF. CDR3 sequence (DNA): TGCGCCAGCATAGGGACTAGCGTCTACGAGCAGTACTTC.